The entry that follows covers one T cell receptor beta chain sequence. Clones were sequenced by immunoSEQ multiplex PCR, and TCRdb holds only the in-frame ones, with some missing. There are 230,000 or so clones in the sample; over 50% occur only once, and 11% lies in the top ten. This sample is drawn from a study of shared clonotypes between healthy human individuals. Subsets obtained from CD4+ cells comprised CD45RA+ naive and CD45RA-negative memory cells. Germline V gives CDR1 SGHRS, CDR2 YFSETQ. The germline V and J ends were trimmed by 2 bases and 4 bases, with 12 bases remaining between them. The CDR3 runs to 14 residues.

This chain uses TRBV5-1 with TRBJ2-5; weak D call: TRBD2 (5 bases). The TCR was taken from a man younger than 45 in good health. The sequenced sample was memory CD4+ T cells sorted from blood. Documented subset: CD45RA-negative fraction. The CDR3 here is CASSFSQSGETQYF. CDR3 in DNA: TGCGCCAGCAGCTTCTCACAGAGCGGAGAGACCCAGTACTTC.